One sample yielded the 26 T cell receptor beta chains listed below, sequenced in a study of response to subunit inactivated influenza vaccine. TCRdb itself ran the RT-PCR reads through MiXCR, one entry per CDR3 protein. The sample carries about 700,000 distinct CDR3 sequences, around a sixth recorded once. The sample was PBMCs from blood, taken 12 days after vaccination. The receptors originated from a man aged 45-60 years who received an inactivated influenza vaccine.

V and J are TRBV20-1 and TRBJ2-5; 8 bases align to TRBD1. The CDR3 is made up of 15 amino acids. V was pared by 6 bases and J by 6 bases, with 15 bases of the junction left unmatched. Germline V gives CDR1 DFQATT, CDR2 SNEGSKA (reference sequence). The CDR3 DNA sequence: TGCAGTGCCCCGGCCAGGGGGCGGATAGAAAAGACCCAGTACTTC. Protein sequence: CSAPARGRIEKTQYF.

This chain uses TRBV6-5 with TRBJ2-3, with a tentative D call TRBD1 (5 bases). The CDR3 sequence is 15 residues long. V gave up 3 bases and J gave up 0 bases, with 10 bases separating them. Germline V gives CDR1 MNHEY, CDR2 SVGAGI. The CDR3 spells CASSYQDRSTDTQYF. CDR3 coding DNA: TGTGCCAGCAGTTATCAAGACAGAAGCACAGATACGCAGTATTTT.

The genes are TRBV6-2 or TRBV6-3 and TRBJ2-1; D uncertain. The CDR3 totals 17 residues. Trimming stripped 2 bases from V and 3 bases from J, with 17 bases between. In germline, CDR1 is MNHEY, CDR2 SVGEGT. Here the CDR3 DNA reads TGTGCCAGCAGTTACCCCATGGGGTACCCCAACTACAATGAGCAGTTCTTC. This encodes CASSYPMGYPNYNEQFF.

The genes are TRBV6-2 or TRBV6-3 and TRBJ2-1; a weak D match, TRBD2 (5 bases). Trimming cost V 8 bases and J 2 bases, with 16 bases left between them. Germline values: CDR1 MNHEY, CDR2 SVGEGT. The CDR3 covers 15 residues. The DNA for the CDR3 is TGTGCCAGCGGAGGAAATCGGGTGGCCTACAATGAGCAGTTCTTC. It specifies CASGGNRVAYNEQFF.

V usage is TRBV5-1 and J usage is TRBJ1-6; D is ambiguous. The V gene lost 0 bases and the J gene lost 5 bases, with 6 bases spanning the gap. The CDR3 has 14 residues. Germline CDR1 reads SGHRS; CDR2 reads YFSETQ. CDR3 region: CASSLEDHNSPLHF. CDR3 nucleotides: TGCGCCAGCAGCTTGGAAGACCATAATTCACCCCTCCACTTT.

The CDR3 spells CASSKGLAGAQFF. The CDR3 DNA reads TGTGCCAGCAGTAAGGGACTAGCGGGGGCGCAGTTCTTC. The genes are TRBV6-1 and TRBJ2-1, with 14 nucleotides matching TRBD2. Germline V CDR1 and CDR2: MNHNS, SASEGT. The CDR3 loop spans 13 amino acids. With 5 bases clipped from V and 12 bases from J, the junction kept 3 bases outside the gene matches.

This clonotype has at least ten counts. This chain connects TRBV7-9 to TRBJ2-7; D gene ambiguous. CDR1 is SEHNR, CDR2 FQNEAQ, per germline (reference sequence). V gave up 3 bases and J gave up 0 bases, with 6 bases separating them. The CDR3 consists of 13 residues. CDR3 protein: CASSLVPSYEQYF. The DNA for the CDR3 is TGTGCCAGCAGCTTGGTTCCCTCCTACGAGCAGTACTTC.

The J gene is TRBJ2-7, the V gene TRBV7-2; unclear D gene. V lost 5 bases and J 2 bases, leaving 16 bases between the germline ends. Germline CDR1 is SGHTA and CDR2 is FQGNSA. The CDR3 contains 15 residues. The CDR3 is CASSAIRNGAYEQYF. Written as DNA, the CDR3 is TGTGCCAGCAGCGCTATCCGGAACGGAGCCTACGAGCAGTACTTC.

The chain joins TRBV4-3 to TRBJ1-2; possible D gene TRBD1, 5 bases. CDR1 and CDR2 from the germline V gene are LGHNA and YSLEER. The CDR3 consists of 15 residues. Trimming took 1 base from V and 4 from J, leaving 13 bases between them. The CDR3 sequence: CASSQAPGVTYGYTF. The CDR3 coding sequence is TGCGCCAGCAGCCAAGCTCCGGGGGTGACCTATGGCTACACCTTC.

This clonotype was detected ten times or more. The chain is built from TRBV10-3 and TRBJ2-3, with D maybe TRBD2 (5 bases). The germline V gene has CDR1 ENHRY and CDR2 SYGVKD. V was pared by 3 bases and J by 2 bases, with 9 bases between. This CDR3 is 14 amino acids long. The CDR3 loop is CAISEGLNTDTQYF. The CDR3 DNA reads as TGTGCCATCAGTGAAGGACTGAACACAGATACGCAGTATTTT.

This clonotype has more than one count but fewer than ten. The genes are TRBV20-1 and TRBJ2-1, with TRBD1 matching 7 bases. V shed 3 bases, J shed 8 bases, and the junction held 4 bases outside the gene matches. Germline CDR1 is DFQATT and CDR2 is SNEGSKA (reference sequence). The CDR3 loop spans 12 amino acids. The CDR3 region is CSASDRVHEQFF. In DNA, the CDR3 is TGCAGTGCTAGTGACAGGGTTCATGAGCAGTTCTTC.

V and J are TRBV6-2 or TRBV6-3 and TRBJ2-2; perhaps TRBD2 as D (6 bases). V was trimmed by 2 bases and J by 6 bases, leaving 19 bases between them. Germline V gives CDR1 MNHEY, CDR2 SVGEGT. The CDR3 has 17 residues. In nucleotides, the CDR3 is TGTGCCAGCAGTTACACTCCCGGCGGGGTGGCGCCCGGGGAGCTGTTTTTT. It codes for CASSYTPGGVAPGELFF.

This clonotype appeared a few times. The chain uses TRBV20-1 and TRBJ1-4; possibly TRBD1 for D (5 bases). This CDR3 is 14 amino acids long. Germline assignment: CDR1 DFQATT and CDR2 SNEGSKA (reference sequence). The ends were cut back, 2 bases at V and 5 bases at J, with 12 bases in the middle. CDR3 in DNA: TGCAGTGCTAGACGAGGGACCGGGAATGAAAAACTGTTTTTT. This gives the protein CSARRGTGNEKLFF.

In its sample, this clonotype was seen many times. The chain combines TRBV20-1 with TRBJ2-3; D gene uncertain. Germline V gene lookup returns CDR1 DFQATT and CDR2 SNEGSKA (reference sequence). This CDR3 spans 13 amino acids. V was shortened by 0 bases and J by 2 bases, with 6 bases between the two germline ends. The CDR3 nucleotides read TGCAGTGCTAGAGATCCCTACACAGATACGCAGTATTTT. Translation: CSARDPYTDTQYF.

V is TRBV10-3 and J is TRBJ2-5; possibly TRBD1 for D (6 bases). Germline CDR1 is ENHRY and CDR2 is SYGVKD. The CDR3 loop spans 15 amino acids. The V gene lost 3 bases and the J gene lost 3 bases, with 14 bases spanning the gap. The CDR3 loop is CAISDPRTAEETQYF. The CDR3 DNA reads as TGTGCCATCAGTGACCCCCGGACAGCGGAAGAGACCCAGTACTTC.

This clonotype turned up a few times. Its ends do not fully match the called genes, so a read error is possible. V gene TRBV27 combines with J gene TRBJ2-7; maybe TRBD1 (5 bases). The CDR3 contains 13 residues. The germline V gene has CDR1 MNHEY and CDR2 SMNVEV (reference sequence). CDR3 protein: CASSFQGAYEQYF. In DNA form, the CDR3 reads TGCGCCAGCAGCTTTCAGGGTGCCTACGAGCAGTACTTC.

The chain has TRBV13 and TRBJ2-1; 8 bases map to TRBD2. The ends lost 5 bases at V and 4 bases at J; junction bases unmatched: 7. The germline CDR1 and CDR2 sequences are PRHDT and FYEKMQ (reference sequence). The CDR3 is 15 residues long. The CDR3: CASSPGASGYNEQFF. DNA of the CDR3: TGTGCCAGCAGCCCTGGAGCTAGCGGGTACAATGAGCAGTTCTTC.

The chain is built from TRBV6-2 or TRBV6-3 and TRBJ2-7, with a possible D match to TRBD1 (6 bases). This CDR3 comprises 13 residues. The germline V gene encodes CDR1 MNHEY and CDR2 SVGEGT. Trimming shortened V by 9 bases and J by 4 bases, and 16 bases separated the two germline ends. The CDR3 DNA follows: TGTGCCAGTGCGGACAGAGAGTCTTACGAGCAGTACTTC. Encoded protein: CASADRESYEQYF.

This clonotype appeared a few times. The J gene is TRBJ2-7, the V gene TRBV5-1; D might be TRBD1 or TRBD2, each matching 5 bases. Germline V gives CDR1 SGHRS, CDR2 YFSETQ. Trimming cost V 0 bases and J 3 bases, with 13 bases left between them. CDR3 length equals 15 residues. CDR3 sequence (DNA): TGCGCCAGCAGCTTGGGGACGGGGCAAGACTACGAGCAGTACTTC. It yields the protein CASSLGTGQDYEQYF. The full variable domain, completed using reference TRBV5-1 and TRBJ2-7, is KAGVTQTPRYLIKTRGQQVTLSCSPISGHRSVSWYQQTPGQGLQFLFEYFSETQRNKGNFPGRFSGRQFSNSRSEMNVSTLELGDSALYLCASSLGTGQDYEQYFGPGTRLTVT.

This clonotype turned up a few times. This sequence joins TRBV28 and TRBJ1-2; D unclear. V gave up 11 bases and J gave up 7 bases, with 14 bases separating them. The CDR3 totals 11 residues. CDR1 and CDR2 (germline): MDHEN, SYDVKM. For the CDR3, the DNA is TGTGCCGCGTTCTTGGGGTCTGGCTACACCTTC. Translating gives CAAFLGSGYTF.

In this sample, this clonotype turned up a few times. J is TRBJ2-2 and V is TRBV9, with D possibly matching TRBD2 (6 bases). This CDR3 is 17 amino acids long. In germline, CDR1 is SGDLS, CDR2 YYNGEE. V was pared by 3 bases and J by 2 bases, with 17 bases between. CDR3 sequence reads: CASSEDVVAENTGELFF. DNA for the CDR3: TGTGCCAGCAGCGAAGACGTGGTAGCGGAAAACACCGGGGAGCTGTTTTTT.

V gene TRBV9 combines with J gene TRBJ2-5, with D perhaps matching TRBD2 (6 bases). In germline, CDR1 is SGDLS, CDR2 YYNGEE. The CDR3 has 15 amino acids. V shed 0 bases and J shed 5 bases, with 14 bases lying between them. The DNA for the CDR3 is TGTGCCAGCAGCGTAGGAATTGGCGGGGAGGAGACCCAGTACTTC. It specifies CASSVGIGGEETQYF.

V gene TRBV20-1 combines with J gene TRBJ2-1; D is unresolved. Germline CDR1 and CDR2: DFQATT and SNEGSKA (reference sequence). V lost 6 bases to trimming and J lost 2 bases, with 11 bases between them. There are 13 residues in the CDR3. The CDR3 protein is CSARNLAYNEQFF. CDR3 DNA sequence: TGCAGTGCCCGCAACCTGGCCTACAATGAGCAGTTCTTC.

J is TRBJ2-7 and V is TRBV20-1; 15 nucleotides align to TRBD2. Germline V gives CDR1 DFQATT, CDR2 SNEGSKA (reference sequence). The trim removed 1 base at V and 5 bases at J, leaving 6 bases unmatched. The CDR3 has 16 residues. As DNA, the CDR3 is TGCAGTGCTAGAGGCGGACTAGCGGGGGGGGTACACGAGCAGTACTTC. Protein: CSARGGLAGGVHEQYF.

Here the CDR3 DNA reads TGCAGTGCCCAACCGGGACCGCGGAATCAGCCCCAGCATTTT. This codes for CSAQPGPRNQPQHF. The chain carries TRBV20-1 and TRBJ1-5; TRBD1 might be the D (5 bases). Trimming left V 6 bases short and J 4 bases short, with 16 bases between. The CDR3 runs 14 residues. The germline CDR1 and CDR2 sequences are DFQATT and SNEGSKA (reference sequence).

Regarding this clonotype: Mismatch with germline at one junction end may stem from a read error. The rearrangement uses TRBV7-2 and TRBJ2-1; 10 nucleotides agree with TRBD2. The germline CDR1 and CDR2 sequences are SGHTA and FQGNSA. The CDR3 is 17 amino acids. The CDR3 region has the DNA TGTGCTAGCAGCTTAGGGGCTAGCGGGGGTTACTACAATGAGCAGTTCTTC. Protein product: CASSLGASGGYYNEQFF.